The entry below gives a single T cell receptor beta chain sequence along with its context. Its antigen is still unknown. This CDR3 comprises 14 residues. Deletions cut 3 bases from V and 1 base from J, with 10 bases between. The V gene's germline CDR1 is SGHRS and CDR2 YFSETQ. This sample stems from a study of cytomegalovirus exposure and HLA in healthy donors. The wider study: As an earlier analysis found, about 179 million T cells yielded around 110 million unique TCR beta sequences.

Points from the study as a whole: Using a false discovery rate of 0.05, a later analysis showed that 16,951 TCR beta sequences were associated with HLA alleles. In an earlier analysis, productive rearrangement rates for most beta V segments clustered near 87% or 30%. Upon later analysis, TCR association rates were observed to vary by HLA locus, being highest for DRB1 and lowest for HLA-C.

Primers: 60 Vbeta forward and 13 Jbeta reverse. TCRdb's copy holds only in-frame clones and misses some; the assay was immunoSEQ multiplex PCR. The sample has about 180,000 clones; around three quarters are singletons. The V and J genes are TRBV5-1 and TRBJ2-5; no firm D call. The sequencing sample was made of PBMCs. The receptor was isolated from a man between 35 and 55 years old in good health and CMV-seronegative. CDR3 region: CASSSLRIQETQYF. For the CDR3, the DNA is TGCGCCAGCAGCTCGTTGCGGATCCAAGAGACCCAGTACTTC.